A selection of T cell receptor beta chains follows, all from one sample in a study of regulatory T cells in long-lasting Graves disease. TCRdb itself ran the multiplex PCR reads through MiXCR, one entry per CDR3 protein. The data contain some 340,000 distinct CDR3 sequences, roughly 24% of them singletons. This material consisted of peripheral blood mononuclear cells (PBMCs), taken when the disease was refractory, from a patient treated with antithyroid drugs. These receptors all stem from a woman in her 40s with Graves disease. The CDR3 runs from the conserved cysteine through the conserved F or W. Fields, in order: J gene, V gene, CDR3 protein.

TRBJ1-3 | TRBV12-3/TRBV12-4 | CASSLEGGGSGNTIYF
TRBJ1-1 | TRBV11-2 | CASSLGGGEKAFF
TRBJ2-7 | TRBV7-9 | CASSPGLAIHF
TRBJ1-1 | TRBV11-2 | CASSFPRREPNTEAFF
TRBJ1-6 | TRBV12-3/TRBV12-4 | CASSFGGSYNSPLHF
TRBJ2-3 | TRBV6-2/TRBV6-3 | CASSKQGGSTDTQYF
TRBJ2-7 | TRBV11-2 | CASSPSFGEQYF
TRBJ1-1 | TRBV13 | CASSLGQADTEAFF
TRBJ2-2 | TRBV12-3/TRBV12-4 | CASRGRLAGLTGELFF
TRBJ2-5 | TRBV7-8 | CASSRWGTFQETQYF
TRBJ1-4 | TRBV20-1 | CSASGLREEKLFF
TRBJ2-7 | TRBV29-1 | CSALGGSGEQYF
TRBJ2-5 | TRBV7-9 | CASSLSGFQETQYF
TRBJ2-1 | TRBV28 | CASSLLAGILPYNEQFF
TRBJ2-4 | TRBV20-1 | CSAGPLGAGNIQYF
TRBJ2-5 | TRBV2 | CASSEFLPDGQETQYF
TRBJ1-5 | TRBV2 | CASSALYSNQPQHF
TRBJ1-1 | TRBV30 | CAQTRIEAFF
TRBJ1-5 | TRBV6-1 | CASSTYSGGPYQPQHF
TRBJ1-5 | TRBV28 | CASSPPPGTGTADQPQHF
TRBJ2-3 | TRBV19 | CASSTRDRVRDTDTQYF